The T cell receptor (beta chain) under discussion was sequenced for a study of shared clonotypes between healthy human individuals. Points on this clone: Its specificity is unknown.

CDR1 is MDHEN and CDR2 is SYDVKM in the germline V gene. V was clipped by 4 bases and J by 3 bases, with 19 bases between them. CDR3 length: 17 residues. Regarding the study as a whole: Rarefaction indicated that sorted-subset sequencing remained incomplete although depth was large. Estimated clonotype richness was generally higher in naive than memory subsets.

Every immunoSEQ plate was one replicate of a subset's evenly spread DNA. Here immunoSEQ multiplex PCR was the method, and the copy in TCRdb shows in-frame clones only, minus some. The table shows about 2.3 million clones, with more than 85% occurring only once. The gene calls are TRBV28 and TRBJ2-4; D is uncertain. The TCR originated in a man aged 18 to 30 in good health. Some clones in this sample may be carry-over from other donors' samples. Input material: naive CD4+ T cells from PBMCs. Subset: CD45RA+ positively selected. This CDR3 reads CASSSARAGPDKNIQYF. The DNA for the CDR3 is TGTGCCAGCAGTTCCGCACGGGCCGGGCCCGACAAAAACATTCAGTACTTC.